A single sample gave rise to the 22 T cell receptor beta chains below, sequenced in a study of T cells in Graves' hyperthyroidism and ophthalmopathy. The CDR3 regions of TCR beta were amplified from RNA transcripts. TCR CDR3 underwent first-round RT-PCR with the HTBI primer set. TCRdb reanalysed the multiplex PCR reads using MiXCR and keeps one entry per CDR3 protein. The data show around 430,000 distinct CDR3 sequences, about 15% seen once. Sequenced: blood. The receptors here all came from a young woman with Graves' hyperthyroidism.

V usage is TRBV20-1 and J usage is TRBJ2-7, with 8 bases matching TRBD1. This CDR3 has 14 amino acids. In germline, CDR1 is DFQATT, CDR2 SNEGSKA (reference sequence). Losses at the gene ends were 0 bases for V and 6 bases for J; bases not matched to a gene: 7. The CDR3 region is CSARETGVVGEQYF. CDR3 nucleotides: TGCAGTGCTAGAGAGACAGGGGTAGTCGGCGAGCAGTACTTC.

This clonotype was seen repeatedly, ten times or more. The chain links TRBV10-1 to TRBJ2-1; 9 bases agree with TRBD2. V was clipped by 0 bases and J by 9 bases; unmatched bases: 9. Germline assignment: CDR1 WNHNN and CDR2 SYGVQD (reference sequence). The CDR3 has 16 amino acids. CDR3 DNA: TGCGCCAGCAGTGAGTCGGTGGCGGGAGGGCCTGTTGAGCAGTTCTTC. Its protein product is CASSESVAGGPVEQFF.

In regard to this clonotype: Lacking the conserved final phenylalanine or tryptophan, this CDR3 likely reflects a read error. The CDR3 region is CASSPGTSYNEQFS. CDR3 DNA: TGTGCCAGCAGCCCGGGGACTTCCTACAATGAGCAGTTCTCC. The genes are TRBV7-6 and TRBJ2-1; perhaps TRBD2 as D (6 bases). The germline CDR1 and CDR2 sequences are SGHVS and FNYEAQ. The CDR3 extends over 14 amino acids. V dropped 5 bases and J dropped 1 base, with 9 bases sitting between them.

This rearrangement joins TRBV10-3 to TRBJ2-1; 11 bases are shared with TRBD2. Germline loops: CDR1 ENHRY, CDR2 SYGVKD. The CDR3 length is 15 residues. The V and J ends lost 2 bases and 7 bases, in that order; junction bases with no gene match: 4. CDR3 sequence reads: CAISETSGGKNEQFF. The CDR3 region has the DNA TGTGCCATCAGTGAGACTAGCGGGGGAAAAAATGAGCAGTTCTTC.

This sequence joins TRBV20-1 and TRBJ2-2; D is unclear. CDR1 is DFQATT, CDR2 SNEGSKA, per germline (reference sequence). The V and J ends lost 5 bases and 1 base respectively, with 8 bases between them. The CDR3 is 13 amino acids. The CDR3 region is CSASVWNTGELFF. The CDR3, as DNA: TGCAGTGCTTCGGTATGGAACACCGGGGAGCTGTTTTTT.

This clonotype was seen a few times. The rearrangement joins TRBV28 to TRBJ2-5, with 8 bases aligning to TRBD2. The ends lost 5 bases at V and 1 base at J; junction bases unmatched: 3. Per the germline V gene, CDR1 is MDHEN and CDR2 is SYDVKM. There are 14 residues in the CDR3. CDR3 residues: CASSTSGLQETQYF. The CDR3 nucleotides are TGTGCCAGCAGTACTAGCGGCCTCCAAGAGACCCAGTACTTC.

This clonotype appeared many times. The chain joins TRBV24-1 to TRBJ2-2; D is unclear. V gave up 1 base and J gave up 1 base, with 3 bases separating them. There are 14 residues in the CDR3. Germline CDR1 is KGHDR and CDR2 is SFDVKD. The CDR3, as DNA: TGTGCCACCAGTGATTTTATGAACACCGGGGAGCTGTTTTTT. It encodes CATSDFMNTGELFF.

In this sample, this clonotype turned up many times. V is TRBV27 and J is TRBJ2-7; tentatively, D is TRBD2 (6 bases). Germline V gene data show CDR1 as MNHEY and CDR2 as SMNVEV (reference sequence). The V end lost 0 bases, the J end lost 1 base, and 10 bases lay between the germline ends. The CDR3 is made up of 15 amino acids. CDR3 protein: CASSLSRAGSYEQYF. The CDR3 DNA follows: TGTGCCAGCAGTTTATCCCGGGCGGGGTCCTACGAGCAGTACTTC.

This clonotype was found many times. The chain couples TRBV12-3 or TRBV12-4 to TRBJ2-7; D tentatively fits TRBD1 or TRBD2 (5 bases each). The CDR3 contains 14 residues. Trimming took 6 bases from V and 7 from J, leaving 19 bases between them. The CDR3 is CASSTPGTSGEQYF. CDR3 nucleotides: TGTGCCAGCAGCACCCCCGGGACGTCGGGGGAGCAGTACTTC.

CDR3 in DNA: TGTGCCAGCAGTTTATTCAGGACACGGACCTACGAGCAGTACTTC. Translation: CASSLFRTRTYEQYF. The rearrangement joins TRBV28 to TRBJ2-7; possible D gene TRBD1, 5 bases. Germline lookup yields CDR1 MDHEN and CDR2 SYDVKM. V was clipped by 1 base and J by 2 bases, with 12 bases between them. The CDR3 covers 15 residues.

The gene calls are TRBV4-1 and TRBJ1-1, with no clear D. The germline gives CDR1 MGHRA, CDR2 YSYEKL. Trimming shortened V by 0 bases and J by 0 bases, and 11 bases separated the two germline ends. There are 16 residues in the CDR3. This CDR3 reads CASSQDRGRLNTEAFF. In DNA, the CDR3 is TGCGCCAGCAGCCAAGATCGAGGCCGGCTGAACACTGAAGCTTTCTTT.

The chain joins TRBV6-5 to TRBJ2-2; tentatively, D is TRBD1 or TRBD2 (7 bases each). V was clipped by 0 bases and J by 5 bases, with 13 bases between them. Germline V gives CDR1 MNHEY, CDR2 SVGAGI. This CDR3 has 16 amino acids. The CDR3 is CASSYSGGGRTGELFF. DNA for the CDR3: TGTGCCAGCAGTTACTCGGGAGGGGGCCGAACCGGGGAGCTGTTTTTT.

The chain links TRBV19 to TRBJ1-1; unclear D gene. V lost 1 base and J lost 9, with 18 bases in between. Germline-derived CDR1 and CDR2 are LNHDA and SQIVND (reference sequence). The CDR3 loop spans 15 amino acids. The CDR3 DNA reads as TGTGCCAGTAGTATAGTAGGCCAGGTCTTCGGCAAAGCTTTCTTT. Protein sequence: CASSIVGQVFGKAFF.

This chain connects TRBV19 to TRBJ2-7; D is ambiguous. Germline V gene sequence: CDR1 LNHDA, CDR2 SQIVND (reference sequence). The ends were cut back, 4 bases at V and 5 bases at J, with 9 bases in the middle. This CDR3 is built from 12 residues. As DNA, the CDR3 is TGTGCCAGTAGTAGACTGGCCGACGAGCAGTACTTC. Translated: CASSRLADEQYF.

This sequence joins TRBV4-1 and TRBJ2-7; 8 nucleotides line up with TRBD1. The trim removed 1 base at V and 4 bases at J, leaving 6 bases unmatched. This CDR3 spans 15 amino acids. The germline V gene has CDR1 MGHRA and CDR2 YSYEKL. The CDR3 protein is CASSQGPGQAYEQYF. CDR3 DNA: TGCGCCAGCAGCCAAGGACCGGGACAGGCGTACGAGCAGTACTTC.

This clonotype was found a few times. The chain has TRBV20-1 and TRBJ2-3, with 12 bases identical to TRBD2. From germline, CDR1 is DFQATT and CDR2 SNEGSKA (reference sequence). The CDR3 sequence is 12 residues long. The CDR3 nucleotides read TGCAGGCTAGCGGGAGGGGACGATACGCAGTATTTT. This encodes CRLAGGDDTQYF.

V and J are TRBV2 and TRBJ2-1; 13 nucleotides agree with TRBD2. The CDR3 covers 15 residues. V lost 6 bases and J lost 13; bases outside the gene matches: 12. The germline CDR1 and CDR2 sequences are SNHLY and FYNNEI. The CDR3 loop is CASSTSGRAGETQFF. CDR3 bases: TGTGCCAGCAGCACTAGCGGGAGGGCCGGTGAGACCCAGTTCTTC.

In DNA form, the CDR3 reads TGTGCCACCAGGGAAACAGGGGTTCACACTGAAGCTTTCTTT. Its translation: CATRETGVHTEAFF. The V call is TRBV24-1, the J call TRBJ1-1, with 7 bases matching TRBD1. The germline V gene has CDR1 KGHDR and CDR2 SFDVKD. The CDR3 has 14 amino acids. V lost 7 bases, J lost 3 bases, and 7 bases stayed unmatched.

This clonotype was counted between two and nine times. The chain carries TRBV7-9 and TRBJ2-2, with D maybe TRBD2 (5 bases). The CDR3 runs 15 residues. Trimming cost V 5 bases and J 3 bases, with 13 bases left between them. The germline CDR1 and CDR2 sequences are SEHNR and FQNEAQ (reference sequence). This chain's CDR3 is CASSLSRLYTGELFF. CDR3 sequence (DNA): TGTGCCAGCAGCCTTAGCCGACTATACACCGGGGAGCTGTTTTTT.

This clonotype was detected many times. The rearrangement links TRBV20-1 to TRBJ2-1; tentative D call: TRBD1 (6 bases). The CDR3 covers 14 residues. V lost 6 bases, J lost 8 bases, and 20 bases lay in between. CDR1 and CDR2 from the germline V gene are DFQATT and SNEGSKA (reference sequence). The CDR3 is CSARKLDSRDEQFF. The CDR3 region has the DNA TGCAGTGCCCGGAAATTGGACAGTCGGGATGAGCAGTTCTTC.

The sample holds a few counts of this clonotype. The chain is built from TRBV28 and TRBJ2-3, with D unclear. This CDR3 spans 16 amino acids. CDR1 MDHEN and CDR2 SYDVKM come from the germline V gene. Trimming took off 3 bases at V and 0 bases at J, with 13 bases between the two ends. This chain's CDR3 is CASSLLSGLSTDTQYF. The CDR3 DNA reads TGTGCCAGCAGTTTGTTATCGGGTCTAAGCACAGATACGCAGTATTTT.

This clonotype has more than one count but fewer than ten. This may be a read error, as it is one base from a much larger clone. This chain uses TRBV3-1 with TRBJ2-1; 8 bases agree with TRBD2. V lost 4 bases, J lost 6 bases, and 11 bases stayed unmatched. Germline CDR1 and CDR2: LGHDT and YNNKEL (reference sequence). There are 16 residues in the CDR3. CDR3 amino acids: CASSRTGLAGANEQFF. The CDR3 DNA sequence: TGTGCCAGCAGCCGCACCGGACTAGCTGGGGCCAATGAGCAGTTCTTC.